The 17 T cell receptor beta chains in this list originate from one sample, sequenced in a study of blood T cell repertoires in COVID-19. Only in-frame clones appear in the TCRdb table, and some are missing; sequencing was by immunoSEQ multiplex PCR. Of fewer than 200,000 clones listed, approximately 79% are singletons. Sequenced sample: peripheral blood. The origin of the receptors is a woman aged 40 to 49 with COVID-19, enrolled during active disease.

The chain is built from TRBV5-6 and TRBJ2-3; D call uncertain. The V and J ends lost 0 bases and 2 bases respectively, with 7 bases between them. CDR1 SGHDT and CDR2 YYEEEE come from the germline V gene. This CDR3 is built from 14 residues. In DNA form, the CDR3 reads TGTGCCAGCAGCTTGGGGCCTTTCACAGATACGCAGTATTTT. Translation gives CASSLGPFTDTQYF. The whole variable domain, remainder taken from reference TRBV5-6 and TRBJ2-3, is DAGVTQSPTHLIKTRGQQVTLRCSPKSGHDTVSWYQQALGQGPQFIFQYYEEEERQRGNFPDRFSGHQFPNYSSELNVNALLLGDSALYLCASSLGPFTDTQYFGPGTRLTVL.

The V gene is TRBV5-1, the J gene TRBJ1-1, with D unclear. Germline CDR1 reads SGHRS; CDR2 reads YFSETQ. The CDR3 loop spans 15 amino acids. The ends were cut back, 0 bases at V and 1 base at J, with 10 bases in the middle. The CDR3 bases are TGCGCCAGCAGCTTGGGCGGGGTGCGGAACACTGAAGCTTTCTTT. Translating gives CASSLGGVRNTEAFF.

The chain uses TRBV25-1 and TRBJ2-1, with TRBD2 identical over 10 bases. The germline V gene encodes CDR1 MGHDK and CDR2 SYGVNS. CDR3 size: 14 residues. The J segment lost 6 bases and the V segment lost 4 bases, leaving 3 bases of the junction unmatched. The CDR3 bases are TGTGCCAGCAGTGGAGGACTAGCGGTCAATGAGCAGTTCTTC. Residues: CASSGGLAVNEQFF.

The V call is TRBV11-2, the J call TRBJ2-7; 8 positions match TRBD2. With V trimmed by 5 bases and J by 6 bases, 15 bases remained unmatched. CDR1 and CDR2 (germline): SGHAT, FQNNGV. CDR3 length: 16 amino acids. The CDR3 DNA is TGTGCCAGCAGCATATTAATAAGCGGGAGTTTGGTCGAGCAGTACTTC. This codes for CASSILISGSLVEQYF.

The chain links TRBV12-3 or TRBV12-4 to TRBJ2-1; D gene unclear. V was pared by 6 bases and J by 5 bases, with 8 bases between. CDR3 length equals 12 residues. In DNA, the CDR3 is TGTGCCAGCAGCAGTTACGACAATGAGCAGTTCTTC. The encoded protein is CASSSYDNEQFF.

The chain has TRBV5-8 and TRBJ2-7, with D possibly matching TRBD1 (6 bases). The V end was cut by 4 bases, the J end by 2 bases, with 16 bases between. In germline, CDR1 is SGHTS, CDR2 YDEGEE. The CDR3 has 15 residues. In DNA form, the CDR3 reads TGTGCCAGCAGCGAGCAGGGGACCCTAACCTACGAGCAGTACGTC. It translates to CASSEQGTLTYEQYV.

The CDR3 loop is CASSIETVALGQPQHF. In nucleotides, the CDR3 is TGTGCCAGTAGTATAGAGACAGTTGCTCTAGGTCAGCCCCAGCATTTT. The J gene is TRBJ1-5, the V gene TRBV19, with a weak D call TRBD1 (5 bases). This CDR3 spans 16 amino acids. Trimming shortened V by 0 bases and J by 6 bases, and 15 bases separated the two germline ends. The germline CDR1 and CDR2 sequences are LNHDA and SQIVND (reference sequence).

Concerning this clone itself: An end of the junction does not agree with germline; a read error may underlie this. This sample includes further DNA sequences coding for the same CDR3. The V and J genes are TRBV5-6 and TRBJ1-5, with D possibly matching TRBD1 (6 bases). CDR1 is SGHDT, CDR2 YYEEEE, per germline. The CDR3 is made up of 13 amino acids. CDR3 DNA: TGTGCCAGCAGCTTACAGGGCAACCAGCCCCAGCATTTT. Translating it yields CASSLQGNQPQHF. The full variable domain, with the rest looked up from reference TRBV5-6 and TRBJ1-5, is DAGVTQSPTHLIKTRGQQVTLRCSPKSGHDTVSWYQQALGQGPQFIFQYYEEEERQRGNFPDRFSGHQFPNYSSELNVNALLLGDSALYLCASSLQGNQPQHFGDGTRLSIL.

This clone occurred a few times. The CDR3 nucleotides are TGTGCCAGCAGCTTATCGGGGGGGGCCCTTGAAAAACTGTTTTTT. As protein: CASSLSGGALEKLFF. The rearrangement joins TRBV11-2 to TRBJ1-4, with D possibly being TRBD1 (6 bases). Germline V gene lookup returns CDR1 SGHAT and CDR2 FQNNGV. CDR3 length: 15 amino acids. Trimming removed 2 bases from V and 7 bases from J, with 14 bases in between. The complete variable domain, with remaining parts taken from reference TRBV11-2 and TRBJ1-4, reads EAGVAQSPRYKIIEKRQSVAFWCNPISGHATLYWYQQILGQGPKLLIQFQNNGVVDDSQLPKDRFSAERLKGVDSTLKIQPAKLEDSAVYLCASSLSGGALEKLFFGSGTQLSVL.

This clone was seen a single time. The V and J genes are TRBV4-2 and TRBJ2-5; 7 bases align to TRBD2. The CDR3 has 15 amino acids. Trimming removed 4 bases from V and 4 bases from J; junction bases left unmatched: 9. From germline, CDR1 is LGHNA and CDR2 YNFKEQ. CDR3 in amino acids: CASSPYGTSAETQYF. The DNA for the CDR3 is TGTGCCAGCAGCCCCTATGGCACTAGCGCAGAGACCCAGTACTTC.

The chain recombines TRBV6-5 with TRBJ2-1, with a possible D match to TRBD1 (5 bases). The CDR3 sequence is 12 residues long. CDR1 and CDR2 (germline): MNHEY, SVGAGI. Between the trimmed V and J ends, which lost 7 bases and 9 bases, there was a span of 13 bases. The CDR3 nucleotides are TGTGCCAGCATGTTAGGGGCCGGTGAGCAGTTCTTC. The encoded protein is CASMLGAGEQFF.

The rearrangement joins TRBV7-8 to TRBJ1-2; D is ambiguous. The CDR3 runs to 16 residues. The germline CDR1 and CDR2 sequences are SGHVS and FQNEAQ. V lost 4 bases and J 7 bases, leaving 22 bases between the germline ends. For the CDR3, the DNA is TGTGCCAGCAGCTATACGGGAATCATTAGAGGCGGTGGCTACACCTTC. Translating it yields CASSYTGIIRGGGYTF.

The CDR3 here is CASSFSRAPRVPEAFF. CDR3 nucleotides: TGTGCCAGCAGTTTTTCCCGGGCCCCGCGGGTACCTGAAGCTTTCTTT. V and J are TRBV28 and TRBJ1-1; no firm D call. CDR3 size: 16 residues. In germline, CDR1 is MDHEN, CDR2 SYDVKM. The V end lost 3 bases, the J end lost 6 bases, and 20 bases lay between the germline ends.

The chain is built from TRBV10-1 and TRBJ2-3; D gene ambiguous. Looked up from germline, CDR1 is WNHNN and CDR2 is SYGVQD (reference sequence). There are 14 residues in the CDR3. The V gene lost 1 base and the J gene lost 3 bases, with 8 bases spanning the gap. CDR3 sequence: CASSEFRVTDTQYF. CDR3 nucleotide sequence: TGCGCCAGCAGTGAGTTTCGGGTTACAGATACGCAGTATTTT.

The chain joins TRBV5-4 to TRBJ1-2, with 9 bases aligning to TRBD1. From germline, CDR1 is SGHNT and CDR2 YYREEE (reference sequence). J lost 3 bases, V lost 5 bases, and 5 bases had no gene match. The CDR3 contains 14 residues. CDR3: CASRSGQGHYGYTF. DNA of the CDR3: TGTGCCAGCAGGTCGGGACAGGGCCACTATGGCTACACCTTC.

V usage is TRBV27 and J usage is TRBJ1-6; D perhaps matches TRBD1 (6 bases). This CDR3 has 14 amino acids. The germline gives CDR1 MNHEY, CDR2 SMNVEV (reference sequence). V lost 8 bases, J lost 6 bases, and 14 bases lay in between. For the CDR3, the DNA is TGTGCCAGCCAAATACAGGGTCCTAATTCACCCCTCCACTTT. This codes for CASQIQGPNSPLHF.

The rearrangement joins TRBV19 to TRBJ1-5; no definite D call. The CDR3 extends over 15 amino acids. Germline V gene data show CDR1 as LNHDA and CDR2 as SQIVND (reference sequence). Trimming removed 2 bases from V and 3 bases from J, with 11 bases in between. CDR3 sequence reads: CASSIMTKVNQPQHF. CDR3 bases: TGTGCCAGTAGTATAATGACAAAGGTCAATCAGCCCCAGCATTTT.